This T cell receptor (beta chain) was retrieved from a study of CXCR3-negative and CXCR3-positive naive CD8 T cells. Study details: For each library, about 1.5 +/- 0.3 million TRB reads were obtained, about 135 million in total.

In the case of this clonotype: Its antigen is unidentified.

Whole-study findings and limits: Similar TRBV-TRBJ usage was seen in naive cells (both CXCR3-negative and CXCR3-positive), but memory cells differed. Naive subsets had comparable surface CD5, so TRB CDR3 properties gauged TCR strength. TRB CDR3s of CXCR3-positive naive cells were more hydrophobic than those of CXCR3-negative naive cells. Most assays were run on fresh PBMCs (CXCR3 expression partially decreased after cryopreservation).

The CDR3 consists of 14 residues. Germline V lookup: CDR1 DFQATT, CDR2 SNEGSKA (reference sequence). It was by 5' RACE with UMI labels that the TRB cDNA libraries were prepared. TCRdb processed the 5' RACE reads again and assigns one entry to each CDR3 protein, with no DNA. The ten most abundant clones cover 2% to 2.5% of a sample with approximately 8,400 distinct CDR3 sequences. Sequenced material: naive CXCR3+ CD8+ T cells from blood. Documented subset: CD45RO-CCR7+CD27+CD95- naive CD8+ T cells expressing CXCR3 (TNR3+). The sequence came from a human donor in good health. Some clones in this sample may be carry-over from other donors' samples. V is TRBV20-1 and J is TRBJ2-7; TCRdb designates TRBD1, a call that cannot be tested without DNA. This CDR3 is CSARDRDSSYEQYF.